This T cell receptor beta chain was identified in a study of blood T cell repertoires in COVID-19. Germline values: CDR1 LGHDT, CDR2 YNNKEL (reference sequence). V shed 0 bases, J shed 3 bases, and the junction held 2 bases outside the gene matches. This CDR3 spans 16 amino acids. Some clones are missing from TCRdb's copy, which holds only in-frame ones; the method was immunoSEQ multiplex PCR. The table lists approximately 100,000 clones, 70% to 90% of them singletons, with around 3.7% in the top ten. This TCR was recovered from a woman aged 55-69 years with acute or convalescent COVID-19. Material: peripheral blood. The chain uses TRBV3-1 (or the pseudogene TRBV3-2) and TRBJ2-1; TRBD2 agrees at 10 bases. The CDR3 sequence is CASSQEGLALYNEQFF. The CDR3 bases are TGTGCCAGCAGCCAAGAGGGACTAGCGCTCTACAATGAGCAGTTCTTC.